This TCR beta chain was captured in a study of blood T cell repertoires in COVID-19. Overall study context: PBMCs, B-cell-depleted T cells, or T cells provided the cDNA or gDNA that made up the material.

This clone was observed a single time. Under the authors' procedure: Cell counts per sample came from amplifying reference gene primers. Repertoires were generated with immunoSEQ multiplex PCR, while TCRdb's copy carries only in-frame clones and drops some. V, J and clone size are taken as reported in that table, and D and trimming were inferred from the DNA itself. The table shows 200,000 to 250,000 clones, with around 81% occurring only once. Germline V gives CDR1 SGHTA, CDR2 FQGNSA. V was trimmed by 2 bases and J by 2 bases, leaving 10 bases between them. The CDR3 sequence is 14 residues long. Specimen: peripheral blood. The TCR originated in a human donor in a cohort sampled during active COVID-19. The genes are TRBV7-2 and TRBJ2-7; possibly TRBD1 for D (5 bases). The CDR3 sequence is CASSLKGRAYEQYF. The CDR3 DNA follows: TGTGCCAGCAGCTTAAAGGGCAGGGCCTACGAGCAGTACTTC.